This passage covers 32 T cell receptor beta chains from one sample sequenced in a study of T-cell memory formation after mild COVID-19. TCRdb re-derived calls from the 5' RACE reads in MiXCR, one entry per CDR3 protein. This sample has hundreds of thousands of distinct CDR3 sequences; around 20% occur once, and the top ten carry approximately 8.4%. The sample comprised PBMCs or a T cell subset sorted from them (not recorded which). The receptors stem from an adult woman who had mild COVID-19 (a few samples of this study predate the infection). Cell type and time point are not known.

The sample holds a few counts of this clonotype. The chain recombines TRBV28 with TRBJ2-5; D possibly corresponds to TRBD2 (6 bases). Trimming shortened V by 7 bases and J by 5 bases, and 11 bases separated the two germline ends. Germline assignment: CDR1 MDHEN and CDR2 SYDVKM. This CDR3 has 12 amino acids. The CDR3 DNA reads as TGTGCCAGCAACCCTGGGGGGGAGACCCAGTACTTC. It yields the protein CASNPGGETQYF.

The chain employs TRBV6-5 and TRBJ2-2; 8 nucleotides align to TRBD1. With 2 bases clipped from V and 0 bases from J, the junction kept 17 bases outside the gene matches. The CDR3 extends over 21 amino acids. The germline gives CDR1 MNHEY, CDR2 SVGAGI. CDR3 DNA: TGTGCCAGCAGTTACCGAGAGACAGGGGCGTATACTTTCGCGAACACCGGGGAGCTGTTTTTT. Translation: CASSYRETGAYTFANTGELFF.

This clonotype was picked up a small number of times. The chain carries TRBV12-3 or TRBV12-4 and TRBJ2-2; 7 bases align to TRBD2. J gave up 2 bases and V 6 bases, and 6 bases lay outside the gene matches. The CDR3 contains 15 residues. CDR3 region: CASRRETSNTGELFF. The DNA for the CDR3 is TGTGCCAGCAGGCGGGAGACTAGTAACACCGGGGAGCTGTTTTTT.

The chain has TRBV6-5 and TRBJ2-3; 9 nucleotides match TRBD1. Per germline, CDR1 MNHEY and CDR2 SVGAGI. The CDR3 has 15 amino acids. With V trimmed by 8 bases and J by 7 bases, 13 bases remained unmatched. Here the CDR3 reads CASSDRGVLKYTQYF. CDR3 in DNA: TGTGCCAGCTCCGACAGGGGGGTTCTTAAGTATACGCAGTATTTT.

The chain recombines TRBV19 with TRBJ1-5, with unresolved D. V lost 5 bases and J lost 4, with 15 bases in between. CDR1 LNHDA and CDR2 SQIVND come from the germline V gene (reference sequence). The CDR3 is made up of 15 amino acids. The CDR3 loop is CASSSTRVPNQPQHF. The CDR3 nucleotides are TGTGCCAGTAGTTCTACCCGGGTTCCAAATCAGCCCCAGCATTTT.

This clonotype was seen a handful of times. The chain employs TRBV6-5 and TRBJ1-2, with 7 bases aligning to TRBD1. The germline V gene encodes CDR1 MNHEY and CDR2 SVGAGI. J lost 6 bases, V lost 1 base, and 5 bases had no gene match. The CDR3 length is 14 residues. CDR3 sequence (DNA): TGTGCCAGCAGTTACTTAACCAGGGGGGATGGCTACACCTTC. Residues: CASSYLTRGDGYTF.

This clonotype was seen a handful of times. The chain links TRBV6-5 to TRBJ2-7; D remains unclear. V lost 6 bases to trimming and J lost 3 bases, with 12 bases between them. The length of the CDR3 is 13 residues. Germline CDR1 reads MNHEY; CDR2 reads SVGAGI. The DNA of the CDR3 is TGTGCCAGCAGCCAAAAGAGACACTACGAGCAGTACTTC. Its translation: CASSQKRHYEQYF.

Only a few counts were recorded for this clonotype. This chain links TRBV6-5 with TRBJ2-4; 10 positions agree with TRBD1. CDR1 is MNHEY, CDR2 SVGAGI, per germline. This CDR3 has 19 residues. Unmatched junction bases numbered 14, after V lost 6 bases and J lost 0 bases. The CDR3 DNA is TGTGCCAGCAGCCGCCGCGGGACAGGGGCCCTGTTAGCCAAAAACATTCAGTACTTC. Protein: CASSRRGTGALLAKNIQYF.

This clonotype has just a few counts. V gene TRBV6-1 combines with J gene TRBJ1-1, with D unclear. With 6 bases removed from V and 4 bases from J, the gap between germline ends came to 12 bases. This CDR3 spans 13 amino acids. CDR1 MNHNS and CDR2 SASEGT come from the germline V gene. As DNA, the CDR3 is TGTGCCAGCAGGTGGACGATGACCACTGAAGCTTTCTTT. This sequence encodes CASRWTMTTEAFF.

This clonotype came up many times. The chain combines TRBV20-1 with TRBJ2-7; TRBD1 matches 9 bases. The CDR3 covers 16 residues. Trimming removed 0 bases from V and 1 base from J; junction bases left unmatched: 7. Looked up from germline, CDR1 is DFQATT and CDR2 is SNEGSKA (reference sequence). CDR3 sequence: CSARDTRTGESYEQYF. The CDR3 region has the DNA TGCAGTGCTAGAGATACCCGGACAGGGGAGTCCTACGAGCAGTACTTC.

The rearrangement joins TRBV6-5 to TRBJ2-1; a weak D match, TRBD1 (6 bases). Looked up from germline, CDR1 is MNHEY and CDR2 is SVGAGI. The CDR3 sequence is 15 residues long. Between the trimmed V and J ends, which lost 2 bases and 4 bases, there was a span of 12 bases. This chain's CDR3 is CASSYRGSLYNEQFF. CDR3 nucleotide sequence: TGTGCCAGCAGTTACAGGGGGAGCTTATACAATGAGCAGTTCTTC.

The rearrangement links TRBV7-8 to TRBJ1-1; D is ambiguous. The CDR3 runs to 14 residues. Germline CDR1 reads SGHVS; CDR2 reads FQNEAQ. V dropped 0 bases and J dropped 1 base, with 6 bases sitting between them. CDR3 DNA sequence: TGTGCCAGCAGCTTAGCGATTCAGAACACTGAAGCTTTCTTT. Translation gives CASSLAIQNTEAFF.

This clonotype was recorded only once. V and J are TRBV6-2 or TRBV6-3 and TRBJ2-2; D remains unclear. Trimming stripped 4 bases from V and 9 bases from J, with 15 bases between. The CDR3 spans 14 residues. Germline V gives CDR1 MNHEY, CDR2 SVGEGT. CDR3 bases: TGTGCCAGCAGTTCGGACCCCTGGGCCCGGGAGCTGTTTTTT. The encoded protein is CASSSDPWARELFF.

CDR3 sequence reads: CASSHGAAWTSGKYEQYF. CDR3 bases: TGCGCCAGCAGCCACGGAGCAGCTTGGACTAGCGGGAAGTACGAGCAGTACTTC. The chain joins TRBV4-3 to TRBJ2-7, with TRBD2 matching 12 bases. This CDR3 comprises 18 residues. V lost 3 bases to trimming and J lost 4 bases; unmatched junction nucleotides: 13. Germline V gene lookup returns CDR1 LGHNA and CDR2 YSLEER.

The chain joins TRBV25-1 to TRBJ1-2; the D gene is possibly TRBD1 (6 bases). The germline gives CDR1 MGHDK, CDR2 SYGVNS. V lost 5 bases and J lost 8, with 18 bases in between. The CDR3 has 14 amino acids. CDR3 DNA sequence: TGTGCCAGCAGTAGGGGGGAAGGAGTTCGAGGCTACACCTTC. Protein: CASSRGEGVRGYTF.

This chain links TRBV20-1 with TRBJ1-5, with D perhaps matching TRBD1 (5 bases). The CDR3 loop spans 13 amino acids. Germline CDR1 and CDR2: DFQATT and SNEGSKA (reference sequence). V lost 6 bases and J lost 5, with 14 bases in between. CDR3 nucleotide sequence: TGCAGTGCCTTGACAGAAAAGGATCAGCCCCAGCATTTT. Amino acid sequence: CSALTEKDQPQHF.

The rearrangement uses TRBV7-9 and TRBJ2-1; TRBD1 or TRBD2 may be the D gene (5 bases each). This CDR3 is built from 16 residues. In germline, CDR1 is SEHNR, CDR2 FQNEAQ (reference sequence). Trimming cost V 1 base and J 6 bases, with 16 bases left between them. CDR3 amino acids: CASSLDGTPRGNEQFF. CDR3 in DNA: TGTGCCAGCAGCTTAGATGGGACCCCACGGGGCAATGAGCAGTTCTTC. The complete variable domain, with remaining parts taken from reference TRBV7-9 and TRBJ2-1, reads DTGVSQNPRHKITKRGQNVTFRCDPISEHNRLYWYRQTLGQGPEFLTYFQNEAQLEKSRLLSDRFSAERPKGSFSTLEIQRTEQGDSAMYLCASSLDGTPRGNEQFFGPGTRLTVL.

This clonotype was counted a few times. This sequence joins TRBV18 and TRBJ2-6; D could derive from TRBD1 or TRBD2 (5 bases each). CDR1 and CDR2 from the germline V gene are KGHSH and LQKENI. The V end lost 1 base, the J end lost 0 bases, and 7 bases lay between the germline ends. This CDR3 is 16 amino acids long. CDR3 residues: CASSPRGTSGANVLTF. CDR3 sequence (DNA): TGTGCCAGCTCACCACGGGGGACCTCTGGGGCCAACGTCCTGACTTTC.

This clonotype was seen repeatedly, ten times or more. The chain uses TRBV11-1 and TRBJ2-1; 8 bases are shared with TRBD2. This CDR3 is built from 14 residues. V lost 3 bases and J lost 9; bases outside the gene matches: 7. CDR1 is SGHAT and CDR2 is FQDESV in the germline V gene (reference sequence). The CDR3 bases are TGTGCCAGCAGCTTCGGACTAGCTGGGGGTGAGCAGTTCTTC. Protein product: CASSFGLAGGEQFF. The variable domain in full, completed from reference TRBV11-1 and TRBJ2-1, reads EAEVAQSPRYKITEKSQAVAFWCDPISGHATLYWYRQILGQGPELLVQFQDESVVDDSQLPKDRFSAERLKGVDSTLKIQPAELGDSAMYLCASSFGLAGGEQFFGPGTRLTVL.

The J gene is TRBJ1-2, the V gene TRBV24-1; D is unresolved. Germline loops: CDR1 KGHDR, CDR2 SFDVKD. V was clipped by 5 bases and J by 6 bases, with 9 bases between them. CDR3 length equals 12 residues. CDR3 nucleotides: TGTGCCACCAGTGTAGGGTCCCATGGCTACACCTTC. This translates into CATSVGSHGYTF.

The chain combines TRBV4-1 with TRBJ2-7; TRBD2 agrees at 14 bases. Per germline, CDR1 MGHRA and CDR2 YSYEKL. This CDR3 spans 18 amino acids. J was trimmed by 2 bases and V by 2 bases; bases with no gene match: 8. CDR3 sequence: CASSQTPGTSGGPYEQYF. The CDR3 DNA reads TGCGCCAGCAGCCAAACCCCTGGGACTAGCGGGGGCCCCTACGAGCAGTACTTC.

As DNA, the CDR3 is TGTGCCAGCAGTGGCGTCGGGAAAAATCAGCCCCAGCATTTT. It specifies CASSGVGKNQPQHF. The chain uses TRBV12-3 or TRBV12-4 and TRBJ1-5, with D uncertain. Trimming removed 5 bases from V and 4 bases from J, with 12 bases in between. The CDR3 is 14 amino acids.

This chain connects TRBV4-1 to TRBJ2-3, with 9 nucleotides matching TRBD1. The V and J ends lost 3 bases and 0 bases, in that order; junction bases with no gene match: 10. Germline loops: CDR1 MGHRA, CDR2 YSYEKL. This CDR3 region has 18 residues. CDR3 coding DNA: TGCGCCAGCAGCCAGGATCCGGGACAGGGAATGAGCACAGATACGCAGTATTTT. It codes for CASSQDPGQGMSTDTQYF.

The chain carries TRBV7-3 and TRBJ2-1; D perhaps matches TRBD2 (5 bases). CDR3 length equals 13 residues. In germline, CDR1 is SGHTA, CDR2 FQGTGA. The V gene lost 5 bases and the J gene lost 9 bases, with 14 bases spanning the gap. CDR3 sequence (DNA): TGTGCCAGCAGCCCTACTAGTAACGCTGAGCAGTTCTTC. It is translated as CASSPTSNAEQFF.

This sequence joins TRBV7-2 and TRBJ2-1, with D tentatively TRBD1 (5 bases). V was cut by 5 bases and J by 4 bases, with 24 bases left in between. Germline-derived CDR1 and CDR2 are SGHTA and FQGNSA. The CDR3 has 18 amino acids. CDR3 loop: CASSPQSILAQGYNEQFF. The CDR3 region has the DNA TGTGCCAGCAGCCCCCAGTCTATTTTGGCGCAGGGTTACAATGAGCAGTTCTTC.

This clonotype has only a few counts. The CDR3 spells CSVDRGGELFF. The DNA of the CDR3 is TGCAGCGTTGATCGTGGCGGGGAGCTGTTTTTT. The rearrangement uses TRBV29-1 and TRBJ2-2; D not resolved. This CDR3 has 11 residues. CDR1 and CDR2 (germline): SQVTM, ANQGSEA. Deletions cut 3 bases from V and 7 bases from J, with 6 bases between.

The J gene is TRBJ2-1, the V gene TRBV24-1; 7 bases agree with TRBD2. From germline, CDR1 is KGHDR and CDR2 SFDVKD. The CDR3 has 17 residues. After removal of 4 bases from V and 7 bases from J, the junction contained 15 bases not matched to a gene. The CDR3 region has the DNA TGTGCCACCAGTGACCCCTATTTGGTGAGCGGGGTTAATGAGCAGTTCTTC. It yields the protein CATSDPYLVSGVNEQFF.

The V and J genes are TRBV7-9 and TRBJ1-2, with TRBD1 matching over 8 bases. The V gene end was trimmed by 5 bases and the J gene end by 5 bases; junction bases not matched to a gene: 10. This CDR3 contains 15 residues. Per the germline V gene, CDR1 is SEHNR and CDR2 is FQNEAQ (reference sequence). The CDR3 loop is CASSQTGAHMYGYTF. The CDR3 DNA sequence: TGTGCCAGCAGCCAGACAGGGGCCCACATGTATGGCTACACCTTC.

This clonotype was seen just once. The V gene is TRBV2, the J gene TRBJ1-1, with 10 nucleotides matching TRBD1. V lost 5 bases, J lost 0 bases, and 6 bases stayed unmatched. This CDR3 comprises 16 residues. CDR1 and CDR2 from the germline V gene are SNHLY and FYNNEI. The CDR3 sequence is CASSPGQGSMNTEAFF. CDR3 sequence (DNA): TGTGCCAGCAGTCCGGGACAGGGGAGTATGAACACTGAAGCTTTCTTT.

Here the CDR3 DNA reads TGTGCCAGCAGTGGACAACCCCCGTTTTGGGACGACGCTGGGGAGCTGTTTTTT. Its translation is CASSGQPPFWDDAGELFF. V is TRBV6-1 and J is TRBJ2-2; D may be TRBD1 or TRBD2 (5 bases each). Trimming left V 4 bases short and J 8 bases short, with 26 bases between. CDR3 length: 18 amino acids. From germline, CDR1 is MNHNS and CDR2 SASEGT.

The sample holds many counts of this clonotype. This chain uses TRBV18 with TRBJ2-7; D possibly corresponds to TRBD2 (5 bases). V dropped 8 bases and J dropped 3 bases, with 11 bases sitting between them. The CDR3 totals 12 residues. The germline V gene encodes CDR1 KGHSH and CDR2 LQKENI. The DNA of the CDR3 is TGTGCCAGCAGCCCCGAGGGCTACGAGCAGTACTTC. It encodes CASSPEGYEQYF.

In its sample, this clonotype was seen once. The rearrangement joins TRBV4-1 to TRBJ2-4; D call uncertain. CDR1 and CDR2 (germline): MGHRA, YSYEKL. V gave up 4 bases and J gave up 4 bases, with 14 bases separating them. The CDR3 length is 15 residues. The CDR3 region is CASSPVWQAKNIQYF. The CDR3 DNA follows: TGCGCCAGCAGCCCAGTCTGGCAGGCTAAAAACATTCAGTACTTC.